These 15 T cell receptor beta chains were sequenced from one sample in a study of cytomegalovirus exposure and HLA in healthy donors. This PCR relied on a set of 60 Vbeta primers and 13 Jbeta primers. Profiled with immunoSEQ multiplex PCR; TCRdb holds only in-frame clones, not every one. The data hold 150,000 or so clones, with 70% to 85% observed a single time. The sequenced material came from PBMCs. The receptors were gathered from a human donor in good health.

The chain has TRBV7-8 and TRBJ1-5, with D possibly matching TRBD1 (5 bases). CDR1 and CDR2 from the germline V gene are SGHVS and FQNEAQ. The CDR3 is 16 residues long. Trimming took off 2 bases at V and 4 bases at J, with 15 bases between the two ends. The DNA for the CDR3 is TGTGCCAGCAGCTTAAATCTAGGGGCGAGGAATCAGCCCCAGCATTTT. This translates into CASSLNLGARNQPQHF. Variable domain in full (rest from reference TRBV7-8 and TRBJ1-5): GAGVSQSPRYKVAKRGQDVALRCDPISGHVSLFWYQQALGQGPEFLTYFQNEAQLDKSGLPSDRFFAERPEGSVSTLKIQRTQQEDSAVYLCASSLNLGARNQPQHFGDGTRLSIL.

The chain uses TRBV15 and TRBJ1-2, with 10 nucleotides matching TRBD1. With V trimmed by 5 bases and J by 1 base, 4 bases remained unmatched. The V gene's germline CDR1 is LNHNV and CDR2 YYDKDF (reference sequence). This CDR3 comprises 15 residues. For the CDR3, the DNA is TGTGCCACCAGCCCCCGGACAGGGGGTAACTATGGCTACACCTTC. Its translation is CATSPRTGGNYGYTF.

The chain uses TRBV11-2 and TRBJ1-1, with 7 bases fitting TRBD1. The CDR3 sequence is 14 residues long. V shed 2 bases, J shed 6 bases, and the junction held 6 bases outside the gene matches. Germline loops: CDR1 SGHAT, CDR2 FQNNGV. The CDR3 DNA reads TGTGCCAGCAGCTTAAGGCAGGGGGGCGCTGAAGCTTTCTTT. This translates into CASSLRQGGAEAFF.

The CDR3 coding sequence is TGCGCCAGCAGCTTGTCAGGGGACACTGAAGCTTTCTTT. Protein sequence: CASSLSGDTEAFF. The rearrangement joins TRBV5-1 to TRBJ1-1; D may be TRBD1 (6 bases). The V end lost 1 base, the J end lost 3 bases, and 7 bases lay between the germline ends. Germline V CDR1 and CDR2: SGHRS, YFSETQ. This CDR3 contains 13 residues.

J is TRBJ2-2 and V is TRBV19, with D unclear. The V end lost 5 bases, the J end lost 5 bases, and 6 bases lay between the germline ends. The CDR3 has 12 residues. In germline, CDR1 is LNHDA, CDR2 SQIVND (reference sequence). DNA for the CDR3: TGTGCCAGTAGTCCTGTTACCGGGGAGCTGTTTTTT. It specifies CASSPVTGELFF.

The chain carries TRBV30 and TRBJ1-3, with D possibly matching TRBD1 (5 bases). CDR1 is GTSNPN and CDR2 is SVGIG in the germline V gene (reference sequence). The length of the CDR3 is 14 residues. V was pared by 3 bases and J by 1 base, with 10 bases between. The CDR3 nucleotides are TGTGCCTGGAGCAGGGCGATATCTGGAAACACCATATATTTT. Translated, it gives CAWSRAISGNTIYF. Complete variable domain (other parts from reference TRBV30 and TRBJ1-3): SQTIHQWPATLVQPVGSPLSLECTVEGTSNPNLYWYRQAAGRGLQLLFYSVGIGQISSEVPQNLSASRPQDRQFILSSKKLLLSDSGFYLCAWSRAISGNTIYFGEGSWLTVV.

V usage is TRBV18 and J usage is TRBJ2-1; D perhaps matches TRBD2 (6 bases). The CDR3 covers 14 residues. V shed 3 bases and J shed 5 bases, with 11 bases lying between them. Germline V CDR1 and CDR2: KGHSH, LQKENI. CDR3 sequence reads: CASSPLGTDNEQFF. CDR3 DNA: TGTGCCAGCTCACCCTTGGGGACTGACAATGAGCAGTTCTTC.

The sample holds a few counts of this clone. V and J are TRBV9 and TRBJ2-6, with D possibly matching TRBD1 (6 bases). The length of the CDR3 is 15 residues. Between the trimmed V and J ends, which lost 0 bases and 7 bases, there was a span of 11 bases. Germline V gene sequence: CDR1 SGDLS, CDR2 YYNGEE. CDR3 nucleotides: TGTGCCAGCAGCGTAGCCTACAGGGAAGCCAACGTCCTGACTTTC. This encodes CASSVAYREANVLTF.

This clone was detected a few times. The chain employs TRBV13 and TRBJ2-3, with 15 nucleotides matching TRBD2. Germline CDR1 reads PRHDT; CDR2 reads FYEKMQ (reference sequence). The CDR3 is 16 residues long. The V gene end was trimmed by 8 bases and the J gene end by 0 bases; junction bases not matched to a gene: 3. The CDR3 spells CASRTSGGASTDTQYF. The CDR3 region has the DNA TGTGCCAGCCGGACTAGCGGGGGGGCGAGCACAGATACGCAGTATTTT.

This chain connects TRBV6-5 to TRBJ2-3; D gene ambiguous. The V gene lost 6 bases and the J gene lost 2 bases, with 15 bases spanning the gap. The CDR3 spans 15 residues. Germline V lookup: CDR1 MNHEY, CDR2 SVGAGI. The CDR3 here is CASRPPGGLTDTQYF. DNA for the CDR3: TGTGCCAGCAGACCCCCTGGCGGCCTCACAGATACGCAGTATTTT.

In regard to this clone: Its ends do not fully match the called genes, so a read error is possible. Within the sample, other DNA sequences also encode this same CDR3. The chain recombines TRBV6-5 with TRBJ2-7, with a weak D call TRBD2 (5 bases). This CDR3 contains 13 residues. Germline V gene data show CDR1 as MNHEY and CDR2 as SVGAGI. CDR3 coding DNA: TGTGCCAGCAGACGCCGACCTCGGGAAGAGCAGTATTTC. Translation gives CASRRRPREEQYF.

This clone was seen more than once but under ten times. The rearrangement uses TRBV9 and TRBJ1-2; 12 bases align to TRBD1. Germline V lookup: CDR1 SGDLS, CDR2 YYNGEE. This CDR3 has 15 residues. J lost 8 bases, V lost 3 bases, and 8 bases had no gene match. CDR3 residues: CASSGPGQGAWGYTF. The CDR3 region has the DNA TGTGCCAGCAGCGGCCCGGGACAGGGGGCTTGGGGCTACACCTTC.

The CDR3 sequence: CSARGRGPSNEQFF. The CDR3, as DNA: TGCAGCGCCCGTGGGAGGGGACCTAGCAATGAGCAGTTCTTC. The genes are TRBV29-1 and TRBJ2-1; 7 bases align to TRBD2. CDR1 is SQVTM, CDR2 ANQGSEA, per germline. V shed 7 bases and J 6 bases; nucleotides not matched to a gene: 12. This CDR3 contains 14 residues.

The chain uses TRBV6-6 and TRBJ1-4; D is possibly TRBD1 (6 bases). Per germline, CDR1 MNHNY and CDR2 SVGAGI (reference sequence). V lost 5 bases, J lost 8 bases, and 12 bases lay in between. The CDR3 runs to 13 residues. The CDR3 sequence is CASSPDRLEKLFF. The DNA of the CDR3 is TGTGCCAGCAGTCCTGACAGGCTAGAAAAACTGTTTTTT.

The chain employs TRBV11-2 and TRBJ2-7, with 7 bases that match TRBD1. This CDR3 region has 14 residues. From germline, CDR1 is SGHAT and CDR2 FQNNGV. V was pared by 5 bases and J by 2 bases, with 6 bases of the junction left unmatched. CDR3 in amino acids: CASSEFQGAYEQYF. CDR3 DNA sequence: TGTGCCAGCAGCGAGTTTCAGGGGGCCTACGAGCAGTACTTC.